This entry lists 4 T cell receptor beta chains sequenced from one sample in a study of shared clonotypes between healthy human individuals. TCRdb keeps only in-frame clones here, not all; method: immunoSEQ multiplex PCR. The sample has approximately 980,000 clones, over 60% seen once. The sample comprised memory CD4+ T cells sorted from blood. Subset denoted: CD45RA-negative fraction. The receptors stem from a man younger than 35 in good health.

The chain recombines TRBV29-1 with TRBJ2-7; 13 nucleotides match TRBD2. From germline, CDR1 is SQVTM and CDR2 ANQGSEA. The CDR3 is made up of 15 amino acids. The trim removed 2 bases at V and 3 bases at J, leaving 4 bases unmatched. CDR3: CSVERTSGGLYEQYF. CDR3 sequence (DNA): TGCAGCGTTGAAAGGACTAGCGGGGGCCTCTACGAGCAGTACTTC.

The CDR3 DNA follows: TGTGCCAGCAGCTTGGGGAGGGGGGACCCTCTATACAATGAGCAGTTCTTC. It specifies CASSLGRGDPLYNEQFF. V usage is TRBV11-2 and J usage is TRBJ2-1; perhaps TRBD2 as D (7 bases). CDR3 length: 17 residues. V lost 3 bases, J lost 4 bases, and 19 bases lay in between. Germline CDR1 reads SGHAT; CDR2 reads FQNNGV.

The chain uses TRBV7-2 and TRBJ2-7, with D hard to call. The length of the CDR3 is 15 residues. Trimming removed 5 bases from V and 2 bases from J, with 16 bases in between. Germline CDR1 SGHTA, CDR2 FQGNSA. The CDR3 loop reads CASSPRAVETYEQYF. The CDR3 coding sequence is TGTGCCAGCAGCCCCCGGGCGGTAGAGACCTACGAGCAGTACTTC.

This clone was seen just once. The chain combines TRBV5-1 with TRBJ1-1; TRBD1 agrees at 8 bases. The germline V gene has CDR1 SGHRS and CDR2 YFSETQ. Trimming took 0 bases from V and 0 from J; bases not matched to a gene: 4. The CDR3 spans 16 residues. CDR3 loop: CASSLGTGYLNTEAFF. The CDR3 region has the DNA TGCGCCAGCAGCTTGGGGACAGGGTATTTGAACACTGAAGCTTTCTTT.